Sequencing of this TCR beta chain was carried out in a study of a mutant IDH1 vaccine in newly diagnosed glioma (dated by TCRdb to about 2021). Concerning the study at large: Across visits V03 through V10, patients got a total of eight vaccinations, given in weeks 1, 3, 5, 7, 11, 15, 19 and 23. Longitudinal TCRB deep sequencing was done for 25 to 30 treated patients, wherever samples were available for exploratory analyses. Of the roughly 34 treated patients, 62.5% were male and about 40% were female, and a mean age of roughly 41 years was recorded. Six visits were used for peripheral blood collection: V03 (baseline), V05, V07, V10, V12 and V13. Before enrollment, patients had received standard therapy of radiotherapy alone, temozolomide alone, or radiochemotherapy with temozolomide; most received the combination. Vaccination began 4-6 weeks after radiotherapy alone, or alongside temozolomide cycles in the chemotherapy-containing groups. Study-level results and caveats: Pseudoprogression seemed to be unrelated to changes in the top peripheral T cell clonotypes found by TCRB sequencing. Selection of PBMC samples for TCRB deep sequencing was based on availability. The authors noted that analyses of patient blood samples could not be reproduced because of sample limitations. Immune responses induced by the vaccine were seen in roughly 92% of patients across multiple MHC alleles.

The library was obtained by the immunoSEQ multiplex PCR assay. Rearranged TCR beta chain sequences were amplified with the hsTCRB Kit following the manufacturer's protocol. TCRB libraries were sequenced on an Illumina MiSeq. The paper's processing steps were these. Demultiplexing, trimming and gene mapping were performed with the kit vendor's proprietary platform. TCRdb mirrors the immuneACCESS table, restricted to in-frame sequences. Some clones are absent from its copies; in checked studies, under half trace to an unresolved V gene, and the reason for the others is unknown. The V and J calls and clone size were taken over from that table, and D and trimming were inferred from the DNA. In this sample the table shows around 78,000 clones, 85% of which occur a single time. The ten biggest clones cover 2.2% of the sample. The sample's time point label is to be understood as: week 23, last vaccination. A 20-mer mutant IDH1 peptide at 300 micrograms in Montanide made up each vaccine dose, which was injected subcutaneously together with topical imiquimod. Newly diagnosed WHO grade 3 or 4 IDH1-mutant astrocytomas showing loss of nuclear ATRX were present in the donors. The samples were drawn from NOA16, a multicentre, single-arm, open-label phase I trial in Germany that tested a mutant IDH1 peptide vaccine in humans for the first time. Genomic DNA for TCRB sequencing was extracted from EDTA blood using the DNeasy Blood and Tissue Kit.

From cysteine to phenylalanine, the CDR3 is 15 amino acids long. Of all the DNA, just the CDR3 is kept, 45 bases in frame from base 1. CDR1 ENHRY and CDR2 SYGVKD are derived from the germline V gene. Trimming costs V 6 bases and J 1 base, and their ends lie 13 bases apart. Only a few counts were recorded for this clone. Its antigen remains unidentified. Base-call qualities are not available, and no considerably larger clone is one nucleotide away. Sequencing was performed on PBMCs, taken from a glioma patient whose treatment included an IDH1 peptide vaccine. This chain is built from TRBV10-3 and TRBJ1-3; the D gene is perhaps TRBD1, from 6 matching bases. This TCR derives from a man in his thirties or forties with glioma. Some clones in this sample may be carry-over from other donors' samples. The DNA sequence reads TGTGCCATCAGAGGGGGGACTCAATCTGGAAACACCATATATTTT. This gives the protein CAIRGGTQSGNTIYF.